Sequencing of this T cell receptor (beta chain) was carried out in a study of a mutant IDH1 vaccine in newly diagnosed glioma. Study-level background: Patients underwent eight vaccinations, which took place in weeks 1, 3, 5, 7, 11, 15, 19 and 23. Previous treatment comprised radiotherapy, temozolomide, or both, mostly both. Study-wide points: Seemingly, top peripheral T cell clonotype changes bore no relation to pseudoprogression.

Measured with immunoSEQ multiplex PCR; TCRdb has only the in-frame clones, and not every one. The sample shows about 43,000 clones, approximately 84% of them seen only once. On this clone itself: The antigen remains undetermined.

In germline, CDR1 is SGDLS, CDR2 YYNGEE. V shed 0 bases, J shed 1 base, and the junction held 6 bases outside the gene matches. The CDR3 length is 17 residues. Time point: week 23, last vaccination. All doses held 300 ug of mutant IDH1 20-mer peptide, with topical imiquimod. This specimen was PBMCs, taken from a glioma patient whose treatment included an IDH1 peptide vaccine. The chain employs TRBV9 and TRBJ2-5; TRBD2 matches 10 bases. The receptor comes from a woman under 30 with glioma. Some clones in this sample may be carry-over from other donors' samples. The DNA for the CDR3 is TGTGCCAGCAGCGTAGATGTAGCGGGGGGCCTCCAAGAGACCCAGTACTTC. This sequence encodes CASSVDVAGGLQETQYF.